This TCR beta chain originates from a study of blood T cell repertoires in COVID-19 (dated by TCRdb to 2020 to 2022). For context, the study as a whole: Collaborator samples came from the United States, Italy and Spain and covered acute and convalescent phases of COVID-19. The prospective study material was composed of cDNA or gDNA derived from T cells, B-cell-depleted T cells, or PBMCs. The dataset comprised deeply sampled blood TCRbeta repertoires from subjects exposed to, actively infected with, or recovered from COVID-19. The repertoires were released in a freely available public database meant as a resource for research on the immune response to SARS-CoV-2. Samples came from the ongoing ImmuneRACE study (first 160 participants) plus 1,254 subjects from 6 global collaborators. Nearly every sample came with metadata listing a de-identified subject ID, COVID-19 status, age in years and sex. HLA class I and class II types, where available, came from metadata supplied by the sample provider rather than from assay-based typing.

The immunoSEQ Assay, a bias-controlled multiplex PCR, was used to amplify TCRbeta CDR3 regions from genomic DNA. Under the source paper's analysis protocol: The number of nucleated cells in each sample was estimated by amplification of reference gene primers within the assay. To quantify the absolute abundance of each unique TCRbeta CDR3 rearrangement, sequence reads were collapsed and filtered. For each sample, productive Simpson clonality was calculated as the square root of Simpson's diversity index across productive rearrangements. The source is immuneACCESS, and TCRdb retained only in-frame sequences with V and J called. Part of the clones is not carried over; for the studies checked, unresolved V genes explain less than half of this, and the remainder is unexplained. V, J and clone size were drawn from that table, and D and trimming were deduced from the DNA. The sample table lists around 150,000 clones, about 81% of them with a count of one. The ten largest clones take up about a tenth of the sample.

The collaborating institutions used their own protocols to collect whole blood in K2EDTA tubes. For TCRbeta analysis, collaborators shipped samples in one of three forms: frozen whole blood, isolated PBMCs, or DNA extracted from either of those sample types. Findings and caveats that apply to the study as a whole: The quantity of clinical and demographic metadata differed by source and by participant and was supplied without curation.

Of note for this clone: It lacks a known antigen. Per-base quality was not reported, and no clone a single base away is much larger than it.

V drops 0 bases and J drops 8 bases, leaving 11 bases in between. The CDR3 measures 14 amino acids from cysteine to phenylalanine. This entry keeps only the CDR3 DNA: 42 bases, framed from base 1. Reading the germline V gene gives CDR1 SGHRS and CDR2 YFSETQ. The receptor was derived from a human donor in a cohort sampled during active COVID-19. In this chain, TRBV5-1 is recombined with TRBJ1-4; TRBD1 is possibly the D segment (5 matching bases). The sequenced material came from peripheral blood. CDR3 sequence: CASSLGGRDEKLFF. The nucleotide sequence reads as follows: TGCGCCAGCAGCTTGGGGGGCCGCGACGAAAAACTGTTTTTT.